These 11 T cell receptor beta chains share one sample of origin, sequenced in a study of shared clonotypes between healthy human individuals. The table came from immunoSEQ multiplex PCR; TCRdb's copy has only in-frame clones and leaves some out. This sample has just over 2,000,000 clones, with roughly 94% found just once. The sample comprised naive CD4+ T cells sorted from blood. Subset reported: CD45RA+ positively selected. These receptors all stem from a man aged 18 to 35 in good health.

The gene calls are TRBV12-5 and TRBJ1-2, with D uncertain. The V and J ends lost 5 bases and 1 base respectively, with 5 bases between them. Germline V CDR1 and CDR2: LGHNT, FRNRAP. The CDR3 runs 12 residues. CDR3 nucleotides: TGTGCTAGTGGTGAGAATAACTATGGCTACACCTTC. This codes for CASGENNYGYTF.

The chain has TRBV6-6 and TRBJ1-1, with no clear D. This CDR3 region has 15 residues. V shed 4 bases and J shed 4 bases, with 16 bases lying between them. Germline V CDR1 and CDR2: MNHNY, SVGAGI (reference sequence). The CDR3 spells CASSSQPGLGTEAFF. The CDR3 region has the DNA TGTGCCAGCAGTTCCCAGCCGGGGTTGGGCACTGAAGCTTTCTTT.

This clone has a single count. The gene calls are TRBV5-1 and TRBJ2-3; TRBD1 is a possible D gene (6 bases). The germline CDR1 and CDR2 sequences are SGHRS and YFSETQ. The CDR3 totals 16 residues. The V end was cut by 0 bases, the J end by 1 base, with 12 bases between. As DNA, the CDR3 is TGCGCCAGCAGCTTGGAAGTGAAGGGGGGCACAGATACGCAGTATTTT. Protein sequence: CASSLEVKGGTDTQYF.

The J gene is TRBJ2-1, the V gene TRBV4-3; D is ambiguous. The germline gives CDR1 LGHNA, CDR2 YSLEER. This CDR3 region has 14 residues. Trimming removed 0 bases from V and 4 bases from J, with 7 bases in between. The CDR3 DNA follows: TGCGCCAGCAGCCAAGAAGGGCTGTACAATGAGCAGTTCTTC. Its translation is CASSQEGLYNEQFF.

The CDR3 reads CASSLAESEKLFF. The CDR3 DNA follows: TGTGCCAGCAGCTTAGCGGAGTCGGAAAAACTGTTTTTT. The J gene is TRBJ1-4, the V gene TRBV7-6; the D is unclear. V dropped 0 bases and J dropped 8 bases, with 7 bases sitting between them. Germline loops: CDR1 SGHVS, CDR2 FNYEAQ. The CDR3 is 13 residues long.

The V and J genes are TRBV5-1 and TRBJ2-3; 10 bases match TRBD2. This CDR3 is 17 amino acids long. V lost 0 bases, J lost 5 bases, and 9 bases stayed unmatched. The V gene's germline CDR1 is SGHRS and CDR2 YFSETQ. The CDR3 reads CASSLEGSGGAQDTQYF. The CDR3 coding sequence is TGCGCCAGCAGCTTGGAGGGCAGCGGGGGGGCGCAAGATACGCAGTATTTT.

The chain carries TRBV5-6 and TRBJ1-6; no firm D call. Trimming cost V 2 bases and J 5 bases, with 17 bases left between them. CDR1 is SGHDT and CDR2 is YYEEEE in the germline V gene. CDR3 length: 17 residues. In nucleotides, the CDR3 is TGTGCCAGCAGCTTTAAAAGTGTGCGACACAATAATTCACCCCTCCACTTT. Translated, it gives CASSFKSVRHNNSPLHF.

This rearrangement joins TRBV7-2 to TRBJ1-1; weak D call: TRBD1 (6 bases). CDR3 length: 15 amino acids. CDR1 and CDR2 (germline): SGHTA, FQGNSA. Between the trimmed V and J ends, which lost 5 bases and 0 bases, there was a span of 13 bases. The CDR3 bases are TGTGCCAGCAGCGCCCGACAGGTCTTGAACACTGAAGCTTTCTTT. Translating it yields CASSARQVLNTEAFF.

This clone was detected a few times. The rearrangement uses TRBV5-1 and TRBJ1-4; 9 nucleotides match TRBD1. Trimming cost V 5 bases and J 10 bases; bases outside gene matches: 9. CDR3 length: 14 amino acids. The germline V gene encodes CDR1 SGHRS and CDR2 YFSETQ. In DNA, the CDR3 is TGCGCCAGCAGGTCGGACAGGGGAACGGGAAAACTGTTTTTT. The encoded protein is CASRSDRGTGKLFF.

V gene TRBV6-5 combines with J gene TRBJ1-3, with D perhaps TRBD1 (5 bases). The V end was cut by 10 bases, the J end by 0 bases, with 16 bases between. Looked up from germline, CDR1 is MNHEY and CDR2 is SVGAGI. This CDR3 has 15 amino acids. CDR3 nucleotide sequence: TGTGCCACCCGACCGGGGCCAGCCTCTGGAAACACCATATATTTT. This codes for CATRPGPASGNTIYF.

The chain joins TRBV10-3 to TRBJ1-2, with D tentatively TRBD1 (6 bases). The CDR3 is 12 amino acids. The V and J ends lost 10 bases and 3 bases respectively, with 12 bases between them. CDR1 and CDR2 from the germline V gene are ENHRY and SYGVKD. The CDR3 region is CATAAGDYGYTF. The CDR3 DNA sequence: TGTGCCACCGCAGCAGGGGACTATGGCTACACCTTC.